A selection of T cell receptor beta chains follows, all from one sample in a study of control samples from healthy donors and cancer patients. The assay was immunoSEQ multiplex PCR, and TCRdb's table has in-frame clones only and misses some. The data show more than 75,000 clones, about 90% seen once. Sequenced: PBMCs. These receptors all come from a woman aged 55 to 70 with head and neck cancer. CDR3s include the opening cysteine and the closing phenylalanine or tryptophan. Each record gives: J gene, clone size, D gene, CDR3 length, V gene, CDR3 DNA, CDR3 protein. D genes are given only for firm matches. Size values are once, few and many counts, or a class for expanded clones, and some rows have none.

TRBJ2-5	.	.	13	TRBV20-1	TGCAGTGCTAGTCGGACAGTACAAGAGACCCAGTACTTC	CSASRTVQETQYF
TRBJ2-1	.	.	10	TRBV28	TGTGCCAGCAGTTTCAACCCGCAGTTCTTC	CASSFNPQFF
TRBJ1-1	.	.	14	TRBV19	TGTGCCAGTAGCGCACAAGAGGTTACTCCTGAAGCTTTCTTT	CASSAQEVTPEAFF
TRBJ2-7	.	TRBD1	14	TRBV28	TGTGCCAGCAGAGAACAGGGGATCACCTACGAGCAGTACTTC	CASREQGITYEQYF
TRBJ2-7	.	.	13	TRBV7-2	TGTGCCAGCACCCCGGGGAGCTCCTACGAGCAGTACTTC	CASTPGSSYEQYF
TRBJ2-5	.	TRBD2	18	TRBV6-2/TRBV6-3	TGTGCCAGCAGTACCGTTAGCGGGAAGGAGGCCTTCCTAGAGACCCAGTACTTC	CASSTVSGKEAFLETQYF
TRBJ2-1	.	TRBD1	15	TRBV29-1	TGCAGCGTTGAGATGGGGACAGCCTCAAACAATGAGCAGTTCTTC	CSVEMGTASNNEQFF
TRBJ1-1	.	.	12	TRBV29-1	TGCAGCGTTGTACCCGGGACCACTGAAGCTTTCTTT	CSVVPGTTEAFF
TRBJ2-7	.	.	15	TRBV7-8	TGTGCCAGCAGCCCCCGCTCCAGCGTCGCCTACGAGCAGTACTTC	CASSPRSSVAYEQYF
TRBJ1-1	.	.	12	TRBV18	TGTGCCAGCTCACCACCGGATACTGAAGCTTTCTTT	CASSPPDTEAFF
TRBJ1-2	.	TRBD1	15	TRBV19	TGTGCCAGTAGCCCGCGCCGGGACAGGGGCGATGGCTACACCTTC	CASSPRRDRGDGYTF
TRBJ1-1	.	.	14	TRBV2	TGTGCCAGCAATCTACAATCCGGGATCACTGAAGCTTTCTTT	CASNLQSGITEAFF
TRBJ2-3	once	TRBD1	15	TRBV11-1	TGTGCCAGCAGCCCCGGGACAGGGAGGGCAGATACGCAGTATTTT	CASSPGTGRADTQYF
TRBJ1-6	.	.	13	TRBV4-1	TGCGCCAGCAGCCAAGATCGCAATTCACCCCTCCACTTT	CASSQDRNSPLHF
TRBJ1-5	.	TRBD1	15	TRBV19	TGTGCCAGTAGTATAAGGGGGCAGGGAACTCAGCCCCAGCATTTT	CASSIRGQGTQPQHF
TRBJ2-1	.	TRBD2	18	TRBV4-3	TGCGCCAGCAGCCAAGCCCGGGCCGGGAGGGGGACGAGAGGGGAGCAGTTCTTC	CASSQARAGRGTRGEQFF
TRBJ2-5	.	.	12	TRBV6-5	TGTGCCCCCTCGGGCAGCCAAGAGACCCAGTACTTC	CAPSGSQETQYF
TRBJ1-3	.	.	17	TRBV14	TGTGCCAGCAGCCAAGTTGCCTCAGGGGTACATGGAAACACCATATATTTT	CASSQVASGVHGNTIYF
TRBJ2-3	once	.	15	TRBV7-9	TGTGCCAGCAGCCCGCAAAGTCTCTCTCCAGATACGCAGTATTTT	CASSPQSLSPDTQYF
TRBJ2-1	.	TRBD2	16	TRBV5-4	TGTGCCAGCAGCTTGGGCGGTAGCGGGAGGGCCGCTGAGCAGTTCTTC	CASSLGGSGRAAEQFF
TRBJ2-1	.	.	15	TRBV27	TGTGCCAGCAGTTCCCATGAAAAGTCCTACAATGAGCAGTTCTTC	CASSSHEKSYNEQFF
TRBJ2-2	few	.	12	TRBV19	TGTGCCAGTAGTGGTCGCACCGGGGAGCTGTTTTTT	CASSGRTGELFF
TRBJ2-3	once	.	15	TRBV7-6	TGTGCCAGCAGTCCACCCCTATCCGGAATCGATACGCAGTATTTT	CASSPPLSGIDTQYF
TRBJ2-5	.	TRBD1	14	TRBV6-6	TGTGCCAGCAGACCGGACAGGGCTCGGGAGACCCAGTACTTC	CASRPDRARETQYF
TRBJ2-7	.	TRBD2	16	TRBV6-6	TGTGCCAGCAGTTCGACCGGGACTAGTAATTCCTACGAGCAGTACTTC	CASSSTGTSNSYEQYF
TRBJ2-2	.	.	17	TRBV6-4	TGTGCCAGCAGTGACTCCCTAATCAGGGGGGATACCGGGGAGCTGTTTTTT	CASSDSLIRGDTGELFF
TRBJ1-2	.	.	14	TRBV6-6	TGTGCCAGCAGCGACCTGGACAGAAACTATGGCTACACCTTC	CASSDLDRNYGYTF
TRBJ2-3	few	.	14	TRBV5-8	TGTGCCAGCAGCTTAGGACAGTTCACAGATACGCAGTATTTT	CASSLGQFTDTQYF
TRBJ2-2	.	.	16	TRBV5-1	TGCGCCAGCAGCTTGGGGGCTAGCAGGAACACCGGGGAGCTGTTTTTT	CASSLGASRNTGELFF
TRBJ2-7	.	.	11	TRBV5-5	TGTGCCAGCAGCTTGAAGGCGGAGCAGTACTTC	CASSLKAEQYF
TRBJ2-2	.	.	14	TRBV2	TGTGCCAGCATTAACGACATTAACACCGGGGAGCTGTTTTTT	CASINDINTGELFF
TRBJ2-2	.	.	15	TRBV5-6	TGTGCCAGCGACCGTTTGGGGGTCAACACCGGGGAGCTGTTTTTT	CASDRLGVNTGELFF
TRBJ2-5	.	TRBD1	15	TRBV5-1	TGCGCCAGCAGCTTGGGGACAGGTTACCAAGAGACCCAGTACTTC	CASSLGTGYQETQYF
TRBJ2-3	.	.	13	TRBV18	TGTGCCAGCTCTCGCGACGCTACAGATACGCAGTATTTT	CASSRDATDTQYF
TRBJ2-7	.	TRBD1	15	TRBV29-1	TGCAGCGTTGAAGTACTAGGAGGACAGGTTTGGGAGCAGTACTTC	CSVEVLGGQVWEQYF
TRBJ2-5	.	.	13	TRBV7-3	TGTGCCAGCAGCTTAATTGGAGGGGAGACCCAGTACTTC	CASSLIGGETQYF
TRBJ2-7	.	TRBD2	16	TRBV5-1	TGCGCCAGCAGTCATAGCGGGAGCGTTGAACAGTACGAGCAGTACTTC	CASSHSGSVEQYEQYF
TRBJ1-5	.	.	15	TRBV28	TGTGCCAGCAGGGGAGGGGGGGCTGGCAATCAGCCCCAGCATTTT	CASRGGGAGNQPQHF
TRBJ2-1	.	.	14	TRBV7-2	TGTGCCAGCAGCTTACCACAGGCCCTCAATGAGCAGTTCTTC	CASSLPQALNEQFF
TRBJ2-1	.	TRBD1	16	TRBV15	TGTGCCACCAGCAGAGCCCTTGGACAGGGGGGGAATGAGCAGTTCTTC	CATSRALGQGGNEQFF
TRBJ2-7	.	.	13	TRBV4-3	TGCGCCAGCAGCCAAGACGGATCCTACGAGCAGTACTTC	CASSQDGSYEQYF
TRBJ2-4	once	.	12	TRBV28	TGTGCCAGCAGTTTGGGGGAAAACATTCAGTACTTC	CASSLGENIQYF
TRBJ2-3	.	TRBD2	13	TRBV5-5	TGTGCCAGCAGGACTAGCGGTGAAGATACGCAGTATTTT	CASRTSGEDTQYF
TRBJ2-7	.	TRBD2	17	TRBV3-1/TRBV3-2	TGTGCCAGCAGCCAAGAGACTAGCGGGAGGGTCGCCTACGAGCAGTACTTC	CASSQETSGRVAYEQYF
TRBJ1-1	.	.	16	TRBV5-6	TGTGCCAGCAGCTTGGGGTTTAGGGCAATGAACACTGAAGCTTTCTTT	CASSLGFRAMNTEAFF
TRBJ2-2	.	.	15	TRBV2	TGTGCCATCGGTCCAGGGGCCTCGAACACCGGGGAGCTGTTTTTT	CAIGPGASNTGELFF
TRBJ1-3	.	.	14	TRBV30	TGTGCCCTTGAATCAGGGAGCTCTGGAAACACCATATATTTT	CALESGSSGNTIYF
TRBJ2-3	.	.	15	TRBV19	TGTGCCAGTAGTATGGGACCGAGCCTCACAGATACGCAGTATTTT	CASSMGPSLTDTQYF
TRBJ2-5	.	TRBD1	13	TRBV12-3/TRBV12-4	TGTGCCAGCAGACGCACAGGGGTTGGGACCCAGTACTTC	CASRRTGVGTQYF
TRBJ2-5	.	TRBD1	15	TRBV30	TGTGCCTGGAGCCCGGGGACAGGGGGACAAGAGACCCAGTACTTC	CAWSPGTGGQETQYF
TRBJ2-1	.	.	14	TRBV5-1	TGCGCCAGCCTACCCTTTGGATCAAGCAATGAGCAGTTCTTC	CASLPFGSSNEQFF
TRBJ1-1	.	.	15	TRBV2	TGTGCCAGCAGTTATGGACAGATAGGGGACACTGAAGCTTTCTTT	CASSYGQIGDTEAFF
TRBJ1-2	once	.	10	TRBV7-9	TGTGCCAGCGGAGATTCTAGAGCCACCTTC	CASGDSRATF
TRBJ2-1	.	.	15	TRBV3-1/TRBV3-2	TGTGCCAGCAGCCAAGAGTTTCAGGGAAGCTATGAGCAGTTCTTC	CASSQEFQGSYEQFF
TRBJ2-7	.	.	17	TRBV7-6	TGTGCCAGCAGCTTGGGGGGCGGCGGGAGAAATATCTACGAGCAGTACTTC	CASSLGGGGRNIYEQYF